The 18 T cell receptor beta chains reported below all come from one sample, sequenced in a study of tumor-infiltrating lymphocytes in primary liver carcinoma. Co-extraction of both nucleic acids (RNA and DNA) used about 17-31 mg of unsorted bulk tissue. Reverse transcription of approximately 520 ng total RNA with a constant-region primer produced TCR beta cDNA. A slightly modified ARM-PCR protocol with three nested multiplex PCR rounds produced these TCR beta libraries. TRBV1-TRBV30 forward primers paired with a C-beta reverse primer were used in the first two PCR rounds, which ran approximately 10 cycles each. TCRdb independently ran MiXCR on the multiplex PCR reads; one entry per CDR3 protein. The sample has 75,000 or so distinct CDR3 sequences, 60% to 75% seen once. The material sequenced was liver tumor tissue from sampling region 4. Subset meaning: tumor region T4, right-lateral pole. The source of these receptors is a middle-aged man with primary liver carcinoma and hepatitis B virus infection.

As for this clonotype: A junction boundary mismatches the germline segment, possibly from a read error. The chain's CDR3 is CAGSLLAGGTNTQYF. In nucleotides, the CDR3 is TGCGCCGGCAGCTTACTAGCGGGAGGCACAAATACGCAGTATTTT. The chain has TRBV5-1 and TRBJ2-3, with 12 bases lining up with TRBD2. Germline V gene data show CDR1 as SGHRS and CDR2 as YFSETQ. The CDR3 is made up of 15 amino acids.

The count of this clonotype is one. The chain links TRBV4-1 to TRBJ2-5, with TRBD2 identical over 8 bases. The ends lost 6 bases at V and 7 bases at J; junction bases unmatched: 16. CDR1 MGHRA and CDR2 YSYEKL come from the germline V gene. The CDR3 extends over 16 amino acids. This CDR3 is CASRIGSSGSVGTQYF. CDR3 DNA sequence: TGCGCCAGCAGGATCGGGAGCAGCGGGAGCGTAGGGACCCAGTACTTC.

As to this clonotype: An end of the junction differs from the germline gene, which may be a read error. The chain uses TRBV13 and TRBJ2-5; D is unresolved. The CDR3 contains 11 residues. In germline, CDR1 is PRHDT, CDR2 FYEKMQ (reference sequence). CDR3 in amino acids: CVSSVVETQYF. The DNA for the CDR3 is TGTGTCAGCAGCGTTGTGGAGACCCAGTACTTC.

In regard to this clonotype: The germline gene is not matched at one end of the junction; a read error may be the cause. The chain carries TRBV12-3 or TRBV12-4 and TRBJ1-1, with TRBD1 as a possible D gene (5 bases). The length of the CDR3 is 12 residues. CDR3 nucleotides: TGTGCCAGTAGCGCAGGGAGCACTGACGCTTTCTTT. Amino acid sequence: CASSAGSTDAFF.

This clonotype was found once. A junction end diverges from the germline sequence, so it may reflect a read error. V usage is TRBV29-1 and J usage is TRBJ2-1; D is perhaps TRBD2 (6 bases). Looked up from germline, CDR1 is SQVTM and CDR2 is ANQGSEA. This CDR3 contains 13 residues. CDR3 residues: CNVEGTDYSEQFF. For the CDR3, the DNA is TGCAACGTTGAGGGGACTGACTACAGTGAGCAGTTCTTC.

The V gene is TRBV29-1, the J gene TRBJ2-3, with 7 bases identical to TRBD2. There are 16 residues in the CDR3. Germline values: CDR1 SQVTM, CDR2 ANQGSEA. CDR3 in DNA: TGCAGGGCTGACGGAGAAGCGGGAATTTTCGCAGATACGCAGTATTTT. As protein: CRADGEAGIFADTQYF.

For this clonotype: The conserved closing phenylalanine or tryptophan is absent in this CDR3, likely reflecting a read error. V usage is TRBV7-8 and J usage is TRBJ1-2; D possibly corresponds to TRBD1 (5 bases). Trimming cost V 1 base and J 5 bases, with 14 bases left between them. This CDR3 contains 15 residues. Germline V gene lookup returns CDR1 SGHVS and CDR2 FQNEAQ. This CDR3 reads CASSLGTCLRYGYTL. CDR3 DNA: TGTGCCAGCAGCTTAGGGACATGCCTCCGGTATGGCTACACCCTC.

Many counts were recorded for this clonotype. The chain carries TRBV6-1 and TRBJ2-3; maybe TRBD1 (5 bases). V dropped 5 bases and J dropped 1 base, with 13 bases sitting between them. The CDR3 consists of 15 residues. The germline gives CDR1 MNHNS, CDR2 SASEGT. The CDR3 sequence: CASSTIDRGTDTQYF. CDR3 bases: TGTGCCAGCAGTACCATCGACAGAGGCACAGATACGCAGTATTTT.

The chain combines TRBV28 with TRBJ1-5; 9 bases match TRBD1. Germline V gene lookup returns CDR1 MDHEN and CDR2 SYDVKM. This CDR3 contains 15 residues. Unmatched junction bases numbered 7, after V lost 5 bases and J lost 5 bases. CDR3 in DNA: TGTGCCAGCAGTGTCGGACAGGGGATCGATCAGCCCCAGCATTTT. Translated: CASSVGQGIDQPQHF.

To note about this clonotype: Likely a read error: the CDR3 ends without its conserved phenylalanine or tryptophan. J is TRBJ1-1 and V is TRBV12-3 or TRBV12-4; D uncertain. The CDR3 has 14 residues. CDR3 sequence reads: CTSSLGRSNTEAFL. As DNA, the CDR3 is TGTACCAGCAGTTTAGGACGGTCGAACACTGAAGCTTTCCTT.

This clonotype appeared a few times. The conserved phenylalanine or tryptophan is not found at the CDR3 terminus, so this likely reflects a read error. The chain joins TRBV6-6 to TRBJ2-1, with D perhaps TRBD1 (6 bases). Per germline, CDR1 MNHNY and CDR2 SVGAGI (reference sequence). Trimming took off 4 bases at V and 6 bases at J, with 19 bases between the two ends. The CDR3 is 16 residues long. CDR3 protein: CASSLLRGTEGNEQFL. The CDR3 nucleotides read TGTGCCAGCAGTTTACTTAGGGGGACCGAGGGCAATGAGCAGTTCCTC.

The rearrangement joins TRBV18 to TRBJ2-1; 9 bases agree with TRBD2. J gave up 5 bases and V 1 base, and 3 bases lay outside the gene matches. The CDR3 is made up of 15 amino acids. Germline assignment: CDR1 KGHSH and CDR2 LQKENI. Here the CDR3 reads CASSPLAGVDNEQFF. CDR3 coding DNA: TGTGCCAGCTCACCACTAGCGGGAGTCGACAATGAGCAGTTCTTC.

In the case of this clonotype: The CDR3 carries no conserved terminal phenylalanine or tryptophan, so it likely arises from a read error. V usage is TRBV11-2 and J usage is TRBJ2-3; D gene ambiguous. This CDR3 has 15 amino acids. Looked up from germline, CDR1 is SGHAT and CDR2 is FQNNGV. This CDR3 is CAGSFQASSTDTQYS. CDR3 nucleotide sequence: TGTGCCGGCAGCTTTCAGGCTTCTAGCACAGATACGCAGTATTCA.

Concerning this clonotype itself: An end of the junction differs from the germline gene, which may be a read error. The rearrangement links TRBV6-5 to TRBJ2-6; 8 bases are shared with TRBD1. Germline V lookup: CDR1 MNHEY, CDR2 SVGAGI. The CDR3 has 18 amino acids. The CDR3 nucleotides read TGTTCCAGCAGTCTTTGGACAGGGATGAAAGCTGGGGCCAACGTCCTGTGTTTC. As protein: CSSSLWTGMKAGANVLCF.

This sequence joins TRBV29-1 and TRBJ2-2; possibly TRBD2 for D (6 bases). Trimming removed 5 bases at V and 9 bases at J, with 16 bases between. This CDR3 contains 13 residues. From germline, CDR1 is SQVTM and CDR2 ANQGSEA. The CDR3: CSVFAGPTRELFF. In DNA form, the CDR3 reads TGCAGCGTTTTTGCGGGACCTACCAGGGAGCTGTTTTTT.

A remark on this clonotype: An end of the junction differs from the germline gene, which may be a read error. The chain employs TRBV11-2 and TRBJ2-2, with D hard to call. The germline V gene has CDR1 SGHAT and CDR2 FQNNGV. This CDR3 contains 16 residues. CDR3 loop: CVSSLDTRWNTGELFF. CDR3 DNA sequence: TGTGTCAGCAGCTTAGACACGAGATGGAACACAGGGGAGCTGTTTTTT.

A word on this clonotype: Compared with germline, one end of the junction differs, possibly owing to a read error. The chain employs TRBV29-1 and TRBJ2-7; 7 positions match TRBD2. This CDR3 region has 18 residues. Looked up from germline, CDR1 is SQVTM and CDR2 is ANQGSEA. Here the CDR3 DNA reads TGCAACGTTGAAAGTCGCGGGAGAATTACCAGCGTGGAGGACGAGCAGTACTTC. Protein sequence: CNVESRGRITSVEDEQYF.

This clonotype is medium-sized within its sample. The CDR3: CASSPLYEQYF. In nucleotides, the CDR3 is TGTGCCAGCAGCCCACTCTACGAGCAGTACTTC. This chain joins TRBV7-9 and TRBJ2-7; D is undetermined. V was cut by 5 bases and J by 3 bases, with 5 bases left in between. Germline CDR1 and CDR2: SEHNR and FQNEAQ (reference sequence). The CDR3 totals 11 residues.